The T cell receptor (beta chain) under discussion was sequenced for a study of blood T cell repertoires in COVID-19. Across the whole study: T cells, B-cell-depleted T cells, or PBMCs supplied cDNA or gDNA.

With 0 bases removed from V and 5 bases from J, the gap between germline ends came to 10 bases. Germline lookup yields CDR1 MGHRA and CDR2 YSYEKL. The CDR3 is made up of 14 amino acids. Produced via immunoSEQ multiplex PCR; TCRdb's table is partial and in-frame only. Here the sample spans about 210,000 clones, around 86% being singletons. The TCR was taken from a woman between 50 and 59 years old with acute COVID-19. Specimen: PBMCs or T cells enriched from blood (not recorded which). The genes are TRBV4-1 and TRBJ2-5; no definite D call. The DNA for the CDR3 is TGCGCCAGCAGCCAAGACTGGGCGCCGGAGACCCAGTACTTC. Translation gives CASSQDWAPETQYF.